This T cell receptor beta chain was documented in a study of shared clonotypes between healthy human individuals. Study observations and caveats: Richness estimates generally favored naive over memory subsets.

The table came from immunoSEQ multiplex PCR; TCRdb's copy has only in-frame clones and leaves some out. The sample has around 2,000,000 clones, around 93% seen once. The V end was cut by 4 bases, the J end by 6 bases, with 12 bases between. Germline CDR1 is MNHNS and CDR2 is SASEGT. The CDR3 has 13 amino acids. Remarks on this clone: The antigen is undetermined.

Only CD45RO-negative cells positively selected for CCR7 counted as naive CD8 cells, so terminally differentiated effector memory CD45RA+ cells were excluded. The sample consisted of naive CD8+ T cells from PBMCs. This clonotype was sampled from a man aged 18 to 30 in good health. Some clones in this sample may be carry-over from other donors' samples. The rearrangement links TRBV6-1 to TRBJ1-1; D uncertain. CDR3 sequence (DNA): TGTGCCAGCAGTGGGCTCCTCTTGTCTGAAGCTTTCTTT. This codes for CASSGLLLSEAFF.